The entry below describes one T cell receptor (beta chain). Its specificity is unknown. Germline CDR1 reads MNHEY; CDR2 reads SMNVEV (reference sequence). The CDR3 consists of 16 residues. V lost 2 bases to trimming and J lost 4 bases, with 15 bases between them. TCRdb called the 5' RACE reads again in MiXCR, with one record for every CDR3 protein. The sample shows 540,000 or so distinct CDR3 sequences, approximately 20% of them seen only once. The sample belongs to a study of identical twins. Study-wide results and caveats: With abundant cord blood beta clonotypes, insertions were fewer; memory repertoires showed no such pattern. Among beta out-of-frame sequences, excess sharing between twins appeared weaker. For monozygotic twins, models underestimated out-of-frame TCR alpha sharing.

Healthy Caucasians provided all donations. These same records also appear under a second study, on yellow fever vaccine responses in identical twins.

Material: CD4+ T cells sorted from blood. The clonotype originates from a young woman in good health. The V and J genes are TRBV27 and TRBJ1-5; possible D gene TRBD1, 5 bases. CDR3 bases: TGTGCCAGCAGTTTACAGTCGGCCGAGGGGAATCAGCCCCAGCATTTT. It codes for CASSLQSAEGNQPQHF.